This paragraph covers one T cell receptor beta chain sequence. The antigen is unknown. This sample was included in a study of cytomegalovirus exposure and HLA in healthy donors. Study-wide findings and caveats: A previous analysis found most TCR beta V segments productive roughly 90% or roughly 30% of the time. The likely explanation for a cluster of highly shared sequence variants was sequencing artifact. A missense variant in DCLRE1C was later tied to TCR beta V- and J-gene trimming.

This CDR3 is 17 amino acids long. Trimming cost V 3 bases and J 4 bases; bases outside gene matches: 12. Per the germline V gene, CDR1 is LNHDA and CDR2 is SQIVND (reference sequence). Primers for the PCR totalled 60 Vbeta and 13 Jbeta. The repertoire was sequenced with immunoSEQ multiplex PCR; TCRdb's copy has only in-frame clones and lacks some. In the table there are 210,000 or so clones, around 88% of which are singletons. The rearrangement links TRBV19 to TRBJ2-1; 7 bases fit TRBD2. What was sequenced was PBMCs. The clonotype was recovered from a woman aged 18-29 years in good health and CMV-seronegative. The CDR3 reads CASSINPVASGYNEQFF. For the CDR3, the DNA is TGTGCCAGTAGTATTAACCCGGTGGCTAGCGGATACAATGAGCAGTTCTTC.